The source of this T cell receptor beta chain is a study of T cells in narcolepsy. As regards this clone: What it binds is unknown.

Study outcomes and limitations: Autoreactive clonotypes reportedly recurred in blood of same and different patients, not controls. Autoreactive HCRT-specific and TRIB2-specific clonotypes were marked in same-patient CSF-versus-blood CD4+ comparisons.

The CDR3 is 16 amino acids. Losses at the gene ends were 4 bases for V and 0 bases for J; bases not matched to a gene: 7. Germline V gives CDR1 SGHTS, CDR2 YDEGEE. The assay was immunoSEQ multiplex PCR, and TCRdb's table has in-frame clones only and misses some. The sample consists of about 37,000 clones, approximately 84% of them appearing once. Source material: memory (CD45RA-) CD4+ T cells from blood. This receptor was taken from a human donor in good health. The chain combines TRBV5-8 with TRBJ2-1; the match to TRBD1 covers 7 bases. The CDR3 DNA sequence: TGTGCCAGCAGCGAGGGACAGATCCCCTCCTACAATGAGCAGTTCTTC. As protein: CASSEGQIPSYNEQFF.